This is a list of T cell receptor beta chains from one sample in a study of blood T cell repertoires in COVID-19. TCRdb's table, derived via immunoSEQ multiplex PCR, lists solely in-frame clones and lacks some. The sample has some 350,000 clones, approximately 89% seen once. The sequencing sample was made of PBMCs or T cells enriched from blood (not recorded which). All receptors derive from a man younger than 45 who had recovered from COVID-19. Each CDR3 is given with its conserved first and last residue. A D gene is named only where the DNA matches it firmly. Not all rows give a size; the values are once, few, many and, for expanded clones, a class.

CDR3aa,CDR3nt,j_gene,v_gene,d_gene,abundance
CASSHTGTARNIQYF,TGTGCCAGCTCACATACCGGGACAGCAAGAAACATTCAGTACTTC,TRBJ2-4,TRBV18,TRBD1,-
CASSRQERGYGYTF,TGTGCCAGCAGCCGACAGGAGAGGGGTTATGGCTACACCTTC,TRBJ1-2,TRBV7-6,-,-
CASSLGPVGHTEAFF,TGTGCCAGCAGCTTGGGACCGGTGGGGCACACTGAAGCTTTCTTT,TRBJ1-1,TRBV5-6,-,-
CASQNFNYGYTF,TGTGCCAGTCAGAATTTTAACTATGGCTACACCTTC,TRBJ1-2,TRBV28,-,-
CASSLVRGSGEQYF,TGTGCCAGCAGCTTAGTCCGAGGCTCGGGGGAGCAGTACTTC,TRBJ2-7,TRBV7-8,-,-
CASSLGTGRVRGGYTF,TGTGCCAGCAGTTTGGGTACAGGCCGGGTTCGCGGTGGCTACACCTTC,TRBJ1-2,TRBV28,-,-
CASSQGRAANQPQHF,TGTGCCAGCAGCCAAGGGAGGGCAGCGAATCAGCCCCAGCATTTT,TRBJ1-5,TRBV3-1/TRBV3-2,-,-
CASSQDGQGFNEQFF,TGTGCCAGCAGCCAAGACGGACAGGGATTCAATGAGCAGTTCTTC,TRBJ2-1,TRBV3-1/TRBV3-2,TRBD1,-
CASSVTSGITDTQYF,TGTGCCAGCAGCGTCACTAGCGGAATCACAGATACGCAGTATTTT,TRBJ2-3,TRBV9,TRBD2,-
CASSPGHNTEAFF,TGTGCCAGCAGCCCCGGTCATAACACTGAAGCTTTCTTT,TRBJ1-1,TRBV3-1/TRBV3-2,-,-
CASSLNSGMAGELFF,TGTGCCAGCAGCTTGAACAGCGGGATGGCCGGGGAGCTGTTTTTT,TRBJ2-2,TRBV7-3,TRBD2,-
CASTRERGSPLHF,TGTGCCAGTACCCGGGAAAGAGGTTCACCCCTCCACTTT,TRBJ1-6,TRBV19,-,-
CASSPIAGANTGELFF,TGTGCCAGCAGTCCCATAGCGGGGGCGAACACCGGGGAGCTGTTTTTT,TRBJ2-2,TRBV27,TRBD2,once
CASSSGQYNEKLFF,TGTGCCAGCAGTTCGGGACAGTACAATGAAAAACTGTTTTTT,TRBJ1-4,TRBV27,TRBD1,-
CASRNRAGGYTF,TGTGCCAGCAGAAACAGGGCCGGCGGCTACACCTTC,TRBJ1-2,TRBV6-4,-,-
CASTTGPSETREKLFF,TGCGCCAGCACCACAGGGCCTTCAGAGACCCGTGAAAAACTGTTTTTT,TRBJ1-4,TRBV5-1,-,-
CASSEWGDGNTIYF,TGTGCCAGCAGTGAGTGGGGAGACGGAAACACCATATATTTT,TRBJ1-3,TRBV2,-,-